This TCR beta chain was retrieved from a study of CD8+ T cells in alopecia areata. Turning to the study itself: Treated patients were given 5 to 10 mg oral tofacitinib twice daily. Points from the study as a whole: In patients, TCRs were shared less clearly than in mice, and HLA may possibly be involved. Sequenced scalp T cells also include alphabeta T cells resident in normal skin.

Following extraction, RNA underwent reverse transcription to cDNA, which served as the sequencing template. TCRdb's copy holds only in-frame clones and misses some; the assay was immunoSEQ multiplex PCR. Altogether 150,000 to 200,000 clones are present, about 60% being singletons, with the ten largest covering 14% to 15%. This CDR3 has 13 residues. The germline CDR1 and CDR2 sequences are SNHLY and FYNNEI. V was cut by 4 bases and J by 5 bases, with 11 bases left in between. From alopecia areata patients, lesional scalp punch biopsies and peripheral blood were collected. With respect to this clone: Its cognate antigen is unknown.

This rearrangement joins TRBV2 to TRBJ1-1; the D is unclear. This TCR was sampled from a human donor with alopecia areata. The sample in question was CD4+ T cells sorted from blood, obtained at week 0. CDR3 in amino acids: CASSVRGGTEAFF. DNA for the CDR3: TGTGCCAGCAGTGTGCGGGGAGGGACTGAAGCTTTCTTT.